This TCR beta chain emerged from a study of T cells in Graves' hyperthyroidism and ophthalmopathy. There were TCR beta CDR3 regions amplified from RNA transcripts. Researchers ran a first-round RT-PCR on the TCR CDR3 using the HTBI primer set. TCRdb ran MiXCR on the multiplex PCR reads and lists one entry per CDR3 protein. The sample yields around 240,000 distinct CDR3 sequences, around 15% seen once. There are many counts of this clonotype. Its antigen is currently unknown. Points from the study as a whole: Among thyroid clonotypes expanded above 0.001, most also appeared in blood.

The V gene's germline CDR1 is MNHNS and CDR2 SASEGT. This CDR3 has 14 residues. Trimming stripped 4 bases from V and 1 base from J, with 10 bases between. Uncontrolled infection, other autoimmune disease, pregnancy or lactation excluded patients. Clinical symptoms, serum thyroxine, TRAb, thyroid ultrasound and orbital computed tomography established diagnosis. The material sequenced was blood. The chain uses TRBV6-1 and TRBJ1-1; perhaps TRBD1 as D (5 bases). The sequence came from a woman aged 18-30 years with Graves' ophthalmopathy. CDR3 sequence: CASSVGARNTEAFF. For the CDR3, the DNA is TGTGCCAGCAGTGTTGGGGCCCGGAACACTGAAGCTTTCTTT.